Reported below is one T cell receptor (beta chain). It has no known antigen specificity. Base qualities are not at hand, and no much larger clone is one base apart. Reading the germline V gene gives CDR1 MDHEN and CDR2 SYDVKM. Trimming removed 6 bases from V and 2 bases from J, leaving 13 bases between the germline ends. Measured from the cysteine to the phenylalanine, the CDR3 is 14 residues long. Only the CDR3 portion is preserved as DNA: 42 bases, with reading frame beginning at the first base. This specimen belongs to a study of blood T cell repertoires in COVID-19 (TCRdb year 2020). About the study as a whole: The collaborator samples originated in the United States, Italy and Spain and spanned the acute and convalescent phases of COVID-19. The material from the prospective study consisted of cDNA or gDNA derived from T cells, B-cell-depleted T cells, or PBMCs. The dataset comprised deeply sampled blood TCRbeta repertoires from subjects exposed to, actively infected with, or recovered from COVID-19. The repertoires were made available in a free public database intended to serve as a resource for research on the immune response to SARS-CoV-2. Samples came from the ongoing ImmuneRACE study (first 160 participants) plus 1,254 subjects from 6 global collaborators. The sample metadata nearly always contained a de-identified subject ID, COVID-19 status, age in years and sex. HLA class I and class II types, where available, came from metadata supplied by the sample provider rather than from assay-based typing.

The collaborating institutions used their own protocols to collect whole blood in K2EDTA tubes. For TCRbeta analysis, collaborator samples were shipped as frozen whole blood, as isolated PBMCs, or as DNA extracted from either sample type. Here is what the overall study found, with its caveats: How much clinical and demographic metadata was included differed by source and by participant, and the metadata was provided uncurated.

The immunoSEQ Assay, a bias-controlled multiplex PCR, was used to amplify TCRbeta CDR3 regions from genomic DNA. The source study handled its data this way. Within the assay, amplification of reference gene primers was used to estimate how many nucleated cells each sample contained. To quantify the absolute abundance of each unique TCRbeta CDR3 rearrangement, sequence reads were collapsed and filtered. For each sample, productive Simpson clonality was calculated as the square root of Simpson's diversity index over productive rearrangements. Sourced from immuneACCESS, this table was stored by TCRdb with only in-frame sequences that have V and J called. A share of the clones is absent; for the studies checked, an unresolved V gene accounts for under half, and the remainder has no known explanation. For V, J and clone size, that table is used; D and trimming come from the DNA. The sample table holds hundreds of thousands of clones, of which approximately 90% were seen once. Jointly, the top ten make up approximately 4% of the sample.

Sample: peripheral blood. The receptor comes from a woman in her fifties or sixties with active or convalescent COVID-19. The V and J genes are TRBV28 and TRBJ1-1, and possibly TRBD1, on 6 matching bases. The DNA is as follows: TGTGCCAGCAGAGACAGGCCCCTTAACACTGAAGCTTTCTTT. Translated, this gives CASRDRPLNTEAFF.